The 18 T cell receptor beta chains given below trace back to one sample, sequenced in a study of HIV-infected children after antiretroviral therapy interruption. Unique molecular identifiers were included in an RNA-based 3' RACE TCR library. TCRdb analysed the 3' RACE reads with MiXCR anew, one entry per CDR3 protein. The table shows over 15,000 distinct CDR3 sequences, with approximately 3.6% occurring only once. Treatment here: PENTA 11 planned treatment interruption arm or continuous ART arm. The starting material was CD45RA+ CD4+ T cells from PBMCs, obtained from a donor given antiretroviral therapy, either interrupted or continuous. Documented subset: naive CD4+ CD45RA+ CD45RO- T cells. Receptors were obtained from a child aged 2-17 years with HIV.

There are many counts of this clonotype. This CDR3 is CASSPSWGAGTEAFF. CDR3 sequence (DNA): TGTGCCAGCAGCCCCTCATGGGGGGCTGGGACTGAAGCTTTCTTT. The chain links TRBV7-9 to TRBJ1-1; possible D gene TRBD1, 6 bases. The CDR3 is 15 amino acids. The V gene lost 5 bases and the J gene lost 5 bases, with 18 bases spanning the gap. Per the germline V gene, CDR1 is SEHNR and CDR2 is FQNEAQ (reference sequence).

By share, this clonotype ranks as medium-sized. The rearrangement uses TRBV5-1 and TRBJ2-1; D unresolved. This CDR3 is built from 14 residues. Trimming stripped 7 bases from V and 0 bases from J, with 11 bases between. CDR1 is SGHRS and CDR2 is YFSETQ in the germline V gene. This CDR3 reads CASGATVSYNEQFF. The CDR3 nucleotides read TGCGCCAGCGGTGCGACGGTCTCCTACAATGAGCAGTTCTTC.

This clonotype was counted at least ten times. The V gene is TRBV12-3 or TRBV12-4, the J gene TRBJ1-2; D is unclear. Between the trimmed V and J ends, which lost 3 bases and 8 bases, there was a span of 10 bases. This CDR3 comprises 12 residues. The CDR3 DNA reads TGTGCCAGCAGTTTCCAAGGATGGGGCTACACCTTC. Amino acid sequence: CASSFQGWGYTF.

This clonotype was seen many times. The gene calls are TRBV2 and TRBJ2-4; TRBD1 matches 9 bases. V dropped 6 bases and J dropped 1; count of bases not matched to a gene: 1. Germline V gene lookup returns CDR1 SNHLY and CDR2 FYNNEI. The CDR3 runs 14 residues. The CDR3: CASRQGAAKNIQYF. The CDR3 DNA reads TGTGCCAGCAGACAGGGGGCTGCCAAAAACATTCAGTACTTC.

This clonotype was counted ten times or more. This sequence joins TRBV7-2 and TRBJ1-5; the D is unclear. Germline-derived CDR1 and CDR2 are SGHTA and FQGNSA. This CDR3 contains 17 residues. Trimming left V 1 base short and J 0 bases short, with 13 bases between. The CDR3 bases are TGTGCCAGCAGCTTAGTCCACAGAGAATATAGCAATCAGCCCCAGCATTTT. It specifies CASSLVHREYSNQPQHF.

This clonotype was observed at least ten times. The CDR3 nucleotides read TGTGCCAGTACGGGAGGGCCGGGGGAGCAGTTCTTC. Translating it yields CASTGGPGEQFF. This chain links TRBV28 with TRBJ2-1, with 8 bases matching TRBD2. V trimming: 9 bases; J trimming: 10 bases; junction bases outside the gene matches: 8. Germline values: CDR1 MDHEN, CDR2 SYDVKM. The CDR3 runs 12 residues.

This clonotype occurred many times. The CDR3: CASRGFFMGATYEQYF. DNA for the CDR3: TGTGCCAGCAGGGGCTTCTTCATGGGGGCCACCTACGAGCAGTACTTC. The chain links TRBV6-1 to TRBJ2-7, with D maybe TRBD1 (6 bases). CDR3 length: 16 amino acids. The V end was cut by 6 bases, the J end by 2 bases, with 20 bases between. Germline V gene sequence: CDR1 MNHNS, CDR2 SASEGT.

This clonotype is medium-sized by share. This chain uses TRBV12-3 or TRBV12-4 with TRBJ2-2; D remains ambiguous. Trimming took off 0 bases at V and 2 bases at J, with 10 bases between the two ends. The CDR3 runs 16 residues. The CDR3 reads CASSLAGSINTGELFF. CDR3 coding DNA: TGTGCCAGCAGTTTAGCGGGCAGCATTAACACCGGGGAGCTGTTTTTT.

The sample holds many counts of this clonotype. CDR3 coding DNA: TGTGCCAGCAGCTGGACGGGGACAGGGGGCGATGAGCAGTTCTTC. Translating gives CASSWTGTGGDEQFF. The chain employs TRBV7-3 and TRBJ2-1, with 12 bases fitting TRBD1. The germline gives CDR1 SGHTA, CDR2 FQGTGA. The J segment lost 8 bases and the V segment lost 4 bases, leaving 6 bases of the junction unmatched. The CDR3 runs to 15 residues. Drawing the rest from reference TRBV7-3 and TRBJ2-1, the complete variable domain is GAGVSQTPSNKVTEKGKYVELRCDPISGHTALYWYRQSLGQGPEFLIYFQGTGAADDSGLPNDRFFAVRPEGSVSTLKIQRTERGDSAVYLCASSWTGTGGDEQFFGPGTRLTVL.

There are many counts of this clonotype. This chain uses TRBV12-3 or TRBV12-4 with TRBJ2-7; 7 nucleotides line up with TRBD2. V lost 5 bases to trimming and J lost 3 bases; unmatched junction nucleotides: 4. The CDR3 totals 13 residues. CDR3 residues: CASSLGGFYEQYF. The CDR3 nucleotides read TGTGCCAGCAGTCTCGGGGGGTTCTACGAGCAGTACTTC.

This clonotype counts as medium-sized (0.01 to 0.1%). The J gene is TRBJ1-2, the V gene TRBV10-3, with a tentative D call TRBD1 (6 bases). This CDR3 has 12 amino acids. The V gene's germline CDR1 is ENHRY and CDR2 SYGVKD. V was shortened by 7 bases and J by 3 bases, with 9 bases between the two germline ends. As DNA, the CDR3 is TGTGCCATCACGGGGGCCGACTATGGCTACACCTTC. This translates into CAITGADYGYTF.

This clonotype has a count of ten or more. For the CDR3, the DNA is TGTGCCAGCATCCCCAGGGCTCAAGAGACCCAGTACTTC. As protein: CASIPRAQETQYF. The rearrangement joins TRBV7-4 to TRBJ2-5; the D gene is possibly TRBD1 (5 bases). The CDR3 loop spans 13 amino acids. Germline V gene sequence: CDR1 SGHVT, CDR2 SQSDAQ. Trimming left V 7 bases short and J 2 bases short, with 11 bases between.

This clonotype was detected ten times or more. The chain is built from TRBV29-1 and TRBJ1-2; maybe TRBD1 (5 bases). There are 15 residues in the CDR3. Germline CDR1 reads SQVTM; CDR2 reads ANQGSEA. V lost 5 bases to trimming and J lost 6 bases, with 22 bases between them. CDR3 sequence (DNA): TGCAGCGTTTTAACCCCGTTGAGGGGAGGGCATGGCTACACCTTC. Translated, it gives CSVLTPLRGGHGYTF.

This clonotype has at least ten counts. This rearrangement joins TRBV25-1 to TRBJ2-7; TRBD1 matches 7 bases. V lost 3 bases and J lost 0; bases outside the gene matches: 5. The CDR3 contains 15 residues. The germline gives CDR1 MGHDK, CDR2 SYGVNS. The CDR3 loop is CASSDRDSGSYEQYF. The CDR3 DNA follows: TGTGCCAGCAGTGACCGGGACAGTGGCTCCTACGAGCAGTACTTC.

This clonotype was detected ten times or more. The chain links TRBV7-3 to TRBJ2-1, with TRBD2 as a possible D gene (5 bases). Between the trimmed V and J ends, which lost 0 bases and 1 base, there was a span of 19 bases. CDR3 length equals 19 residues. Per germline, CDR1 SGHTA and CDR2 FQGTGA. CDR3 in DNA: TGTGCCAGCAGCTTAACTTGGAGCGGAGGTCCCCATTCCTACAATGAGCAGTTCTTC. It encodes CASSLTWSGGPHSYNEQFF.

The chain joins TRBV27 to TRBJ2-1, with 7 positions matching TRBD1. CDR1 and CDR2 from the germline V gene are MNHEY and SMNVEV (reference sequence). This CDR3 has 13 residues. V dropped 4 bases and J dropped 5; count of bases not matched to a gene: 2. Here the CDR3 DNA reads TGTGCCAGCAGTTGGGGGACAGACAATGAGCAGTTCTTC. Residues: CASSWGTDNEQFF.

Ten or more counts support this clonotype. The chain is built from TRBV2 and TRBJ1-1, with D perhaps matching TRBD1 (5 bases). V dropped 5 bases and J dropped 3 bases, with 16 bases sitting between them. The CDR3 is 15 residues long. Germline V gives CDR1 SNHLY, CDR2 FYNNEI. Here the CDR3 reads CASSPRAWEDTEAFF. CDR3 sequence (DNA): TGTGCCAGCAGTCCCAGGGCATGGGAGGACACTGAAGCTTTCTTT.

This clonotype was counted many times. The rearrangement joins TRBV30 to TRBJ2-3; D perhaps matches TRBD2 (5 bases). Looked up from germline, CDR1 is GTSNPN and CDR2 is SVGIG (reference sequence). V was shortened by 0 bases and J by 6 bases, with 13 bases between the two germline ends. CDR3 length equals 14 residues. For the CDR3, the DNA is TGTGCCTGGAGTGTAACAGCGGTTCAGGATACGCAGTATTTT. Translating it yields CAWSVTAVQDTQYF.